The 5 T cell receptor beta chains in this list originate from one sample, sequenced in a study of blood T cell repertoires in COVID-19. Profiling relied on immunoSEQ multiplex PCR, and the TCRdb table lists in-frame clones only, not all of them. In the table there are over 150,000 clones, 70% to 80% of which are singletons. The sequenced sample consisted of peripheral blood. The source is a man aged 55 to 70 with acute or convalescent COVID-19.

The gene calls are TRBV27 and TRBJ1-4; 8 bases match TRBD1. The CDR3 has 15 residues. The V gene end was trimmed by 5 bases and the J gene end by 4 bases; junction bases not matched to a gene: 6. Germline V gene lookup returns CDR1 MNHEY and CDR2 SMNVEV (reference sequence). DNA of the CDR3: TGTGCCAGCAGTCGGACAGGGCTGAGTAATGAAAAACTGTTTTTT. The encoded protein is CASSRTGLSNEKLFF.

V gene TRBV4-1 combines with J gene TRBJ2-5; D not certain. The CDR3 has 13 residues. CDR1 is MGHRA and CDR2 is YSYEKL in the germline V gene. The V and J ends lost 5 bases and 5 bases respectively, with 12 bases between them. This CDR3 reads CASSETIRETQYF. The DNA of the CDR3 is TGCGCCAGCAGCGAGACAATCCGGGAGACCCAGTACTTC.

The sample holds a few counts of this clone. This chain links TRBV19 with TRBJ1-5; 12 bases map to TRBD1. J gave up 4 bases and V 6 bases, and 4 bases lay outside the gene matches. Germline CDR1 and CDR2: LNHDA and SQIVND (reference sequence). This CDR3 has 15 residues. Here the CDR3 DNA reads TGTGCCAGTAGCGGGACAGGGGGCATTAATCAGCCCCAGCATTTT. It specifies CASSGTGGINQPQHF.

V usage is TRBV29-1 and J usage is TRBJ2-1; unclear D gene. This CDR3 region has 10 residues. The germline CDR1 and CDR2 sequences are SQVTM and ANQGSEA. Trimming stripped 7 bases from V and 3 bases from J, with 4 bases between. CDR3 sequence: CSANYNEQFF. The DNA of the CDR3 is TGCAGCGCTAACTACAATGAGCAGTTCTTC.

This rearrangement joins TRBV27 to TRBJ2-1; 16 bases agree with TRBD2. There are 14 residues in the CDR3. Germline V lookup: CDR1 MNHEY, CDR2 SMNVEV (reference sequence). V shed 6 bases, J shed 15 bases, and the junction held 8 bases outside the gene matches. CDR3 residues: CASRLGTSGGAVFF. The CDR3 DNA is TGTGCCAGCAGGCTCGGGACTAGCGGGGGGGCGGTGTTCTTC.